This T cell receptor beta chain was profiled in a study of blood T cell repertoires in COVID-19. How the authors handled the data: Amplified reference gene primers provided the basis for estimating nucleated cell counts. Clones were read by immunoSEQ multiplex PCR, and TCRdb kept only the in-frame ones, dropping some. D and trimming come from the DNA, and the V and J calls and clone size come from that table. The table lists about 90,000 clones, approximately 86% of them singletons, with around 1.6% in the top ten. CDR1 is SGDLS, CDR2 YYNGEE, per germline. V dropped 3 bases and J dropped 7 bases, with 5 bases sitting between them. This CDR3 has 11 amino acids.

The sequence was obtained from a man aged 80 or over with acute or convalescent COVID-19. The chain couples TRBV9 to TRBJ2-1; no firm D call. Specimen: peripheral blood. Here the CDR3 DNA reads TGTGCCAGCAGCGACATGAATGAGCAGTTCTTC. This codes for CASSDMNEQFF.